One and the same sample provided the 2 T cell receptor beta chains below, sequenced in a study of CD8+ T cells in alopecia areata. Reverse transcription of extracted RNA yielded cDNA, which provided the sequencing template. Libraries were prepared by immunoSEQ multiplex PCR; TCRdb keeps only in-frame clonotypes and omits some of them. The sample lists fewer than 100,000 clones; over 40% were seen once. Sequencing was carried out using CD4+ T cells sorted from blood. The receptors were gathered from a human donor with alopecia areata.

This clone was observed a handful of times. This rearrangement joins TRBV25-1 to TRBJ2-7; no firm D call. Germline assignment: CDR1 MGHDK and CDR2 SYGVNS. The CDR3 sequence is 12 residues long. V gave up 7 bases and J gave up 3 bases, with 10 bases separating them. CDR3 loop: CASTQDGYEQYF. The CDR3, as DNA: TGTGCCAGCACCCAGGACGGCTACGAGCAGTACTTC.

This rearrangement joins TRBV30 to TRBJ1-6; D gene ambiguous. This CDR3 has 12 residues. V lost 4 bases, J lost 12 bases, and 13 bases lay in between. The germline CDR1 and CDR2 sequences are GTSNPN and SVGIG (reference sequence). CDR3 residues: CAWTRPIGPLHF. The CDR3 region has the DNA TGTGCCTGGACGCGGCCTATCGGACCCCTCCACTTT.